The 5 T cell receptor beta chains given below trace back to one sample, sequenced in a study of cytomegalovirus exposure and HLA in healthy donors. 13 Jbeta primers and 60 Vbeta primers were used for the PCR. Sequencing used immunoSEQ multiplex PCR; TCRdb keeps in-frame clones, though not all of them. The table includes 150,000 to 200,000 clones, more than 60% detected once. The sample consisted of PBMCs. The receptor source for this set is a woman in her 40s in good health and CMV-seropositive.

V usage is TRBV2 and J usage is TRBJ1-2; TRBD1 agrees at 12 bases. Germline CDR1 reads SNHLY; CDR2 reads FYNNEI. CDR3 length: 14 residues. The V gene end was trimmed by 5 bases and the J gene end by 5 bases; junction bases not matched to a gene: 3. Written as DNA, the CDR3 is TGTGCCAGCAGTTGGGACAGGGGGCCTTATGGCTACACCTTC. It yields the protein CASSWDRGPYGYTF.

The rearrangement links TRBV9 to TRBJ2-2; TRBD2 aligns across 7 bases. Germline V gene data show CDR1 as SGDLS and CDR2 as YYNGEE. The CDR3 extends over 16 amino acids. The J segment lost 4 bases and the V segment lost 0 bases, leaving 6 bases of the junction unmatched. The chain's CDR3 is CASSVEVSGLTGELFF. The CDR3 DNA is TGTGCCAGCAGCGTAGAGGTTAGCGGGCTCACCGGGGAGCTGTTTTTT. Based on the CDR3 plus reference TRBV9 and TRBJ2-2, the full variable domain is DSGVTQTPKHLITATGQRVTLRCSPRSGDLSVYWYQQSLDQGLQFLIQYYNGEERAKGNILERFSAQQFPDLHSELNLSSLELGDSALYFCASSVEVSGLTGELFFGEGSRLTVL.

The rearrangement joins TRBV7-9 to TRBJ2-7; TRBD2 matches 9 bases. V lost 5 bases to trimming and J lost 2 bases; unmatched junction nucleotides: 7. This CDR3 region has 15 residues. Germline V gives CDR1 SEHNR, CDR2 FQNEAQ (reference sequence). CDR3 DNA sequence: TGTGCCAGCAGCGCCCGACTAGCGGAAACCTACGAGCAGTACTTC. Residues: CASSARLAETYEQYF.

The V call is TRBV1, the J call TRBJ2-1; TRBD2 reflects the table's D call only, with no check against the DNA. TRBV1 is tagged as a pseudogene. CDR3 length: 17 amino acids. The CDR3 DNA sequence: TGCACCAGCAGCCAAGGCCTAGCGGGAAACCCTCCCAATGAGCAGTTCTTC. Protein: CTSSQGLAGNPPNEQFF.

V gene TRBV7-2 combines with J gene TRBJ2-1, with 8 bases that match TRBD2. The CDR3 runs to 14 residues. V dropped 3 bases and J dropped 6; count of bases not matched to a gene: 4. Looked up from germline, CDR1 is SGHTA and CDR2 is FQGNSA. CDR3 coding DNA: TGTGCCAGCAGCTTCTCGGGAGGGGGCAATGAGCAGTTCTTC. This translates into CASSFSGGGNEQFF.